This TCR beta chain was recovered during a study of CD8+CD57+ T cells in acquired aplastic anemia. Study-level background: CD4+ and CD8+ cells, once sorted, gave DNA averaging about 3.4 ug. Study-level results: Patients and healthy controls showed no significant CD8+ Simpson's diversity difference.

Trimming took 6 bases from V and 1 from J, leaving 10 bases between them. This CDR3 has 13 residues. Germline CDR1 SQVTM, CDR2 ANQGSEA. A remark on this clonotype: Its antigen is as yet unknown.

The TCR beta profiling, which covered VDJ combination and CDR3 sequence, was carried out using genomic DNA as the template. TCRdb re-called the reads through MiXCR, storing one row per CDR3 protein. There are approximately 200,000 distinct CDR3 sequences in the sample; less than 65% occur only once, and about 45% lies in the top ten. The sequencing input was sorted CD4+, CD8+, or CD8+CD57+ T cells (not recorded which) from PBMCs. This TCR came from a human donor with severe aplastic anemia or a healthy control (not recorded which). The chain employs TRBV29-1 and TRBJ1-3; weak D call: TRBD1 (6 bases). The CDR3 protein is CSVIQGSGNTIYF. The CDR3 coding sequence is TGCAGCGTCATACAGGGTTCTGGAAACACCATATATTTT.